This T cell receptor (beta chain) was sequenced during a study of molecular identifiers for immune sequencing clone quantification. In its sample, this clonotype was seen a few times. The CDR3 loop spans 14 amino acids. Germline V gene sequence: CDR1 MNHEY, CDR2 SMNVEV (reference sequence). Trimming stripped 3 bases from V and 9 bases from J, with 15 bases between. TCRdb passed the PCR reads through MiXCR, listing each CDR3 protein once. Among about 640,000 distinct CDR3 sequences listed, nearly 20% were seen once. The sequenced sample consisted of naive CD8+ T cells from blood, with Jurkat cell RNA spiked in. The sample's subset: FACS-sorted CD8+CD4-CCR7+CD45RA+ naive T cells. The receptor was isolated from a human donor in good health. Some libraries in this study had Jurkat cell RNA spiked in. The chain links TRBV27 to TRBJ2-1, with D tentatively TRBD2 (6 bases). The CDR3 sequence is CASSFGTPGGEQFF. CDR3 bases: TGTGCCAGCAGTTTCGGGACTCCTGGTGGTGAGCAGTTCTTC.